The TCR beta chain described here comes from a study of T cell responses to AZD1222 COVID-19 vaccine. In regard to this clone: Its antigen is not identified.

Study findings and constraints: Reportedly, nearly half the spike-specific TCRs target unmutated variant regions. Increases in Spike-specific TCR breadth and depth were seen after two AZD1222 doses.

The CDR3 runs 14 residues. The germline V and J ends were trimmed by 5 bases and 7 bases, with 14 bases remaining between them. Germline CDR1 reads SEHNR; CDR2 reads FQNEAQ (reference sequence). Assay used: immunoSEQ multiplex PCR; TCRdb lists only in-frame clones, some missing. Found here are over 90,000 clones, around 90% of them singletons; the top ten hold approximately 3.1%. V usage is TRBV7-9 and J usage is TRBJ2-2, with D possibly being TRBD2 (5 bases). The sequence came from an adult who received the AZD1222 COVID-19 vaccine. Sequenced material: peripheral blood, taken 28 days after the second AZD1222 dose. The CDR3 loop is CASSLRGGHGELFF. In DNA, the CDR3 is TGTGCCAGCAGCCTGAGAGGCGGGCACGGGGAGCTGTTTTTT.